The 8 T cell receptor beta chains reported below all come from one sample, sequenced in a study of cytomegalovirus exposure and HLA in healthy donors. The PCR made use of 60 Vbeta and 13 Jbeta primers. Data came from immunoSEQ multiplex PCR; TCRdb stores just in-frame clones and leaves some out. This sample has almost 200,000 clones, with 70% to 80% found just once. Sequencing input: PBMCs. The receptor source for this set is a woman in her 30s in good health and CMV-seropositive.

The rearrangement links TRBV5-1 to TRBJ1-2; D remains unclear. CDR1 and CDR2 (germline): SGHRS, YFSETQ. This CDR3 has 13 residues. V lost 0 bases, J lost 7 bases, and 10 bases lay in between. This CDR3 is CASSLAGVGGYTF. CDR3 bases: TGCGCCAGCAGCTTGGCGGGAGTAGGTGGCTACACCTTC.

The chain links TRBV7-2 to TRBJ2-7, with 11 positions matching TRBD2. From germline, CDR1 is SGHTA and CDR2 FQGNSA. The CDR3 loop spans 14 amino acids. V shed 5 bases, J shed 3 bases, and the junction held 3 bases outside the gene matches. The CDR3 nucleotides are TGTGCCAGCAGCGCGACTAGCGGGATCTACGAGCAGTACTTC. It is translated as CASSATSGIYEQYF.

This clone was seen a handful of times. The rearrangement joins TRBV5-1 to TRBJ2-5; a possible D gene is TRBD1 (6 bases). This CDR3 region has 15 residues. Germline CDR1 and CDR2: SGHRS and YFSETQ. The ends were cut back, 4 bases at V and 2 bases at J, with 15 bases in the middle. The CDR3 nucleotides read TGCGCCAGCAGCCCACTGACAGGCCAACAAGAGACCCAGTACTTC. It encodes CASSPLTGQQETQYF.

This CDR3 is CASSHEGLAGGTRQETQYF. For the CDR3, the DNA is TGTGCCAGCAGCCATGAAGGACTAGCGGGGGGCACACGACAAGAGACCCAGTACTTC. The chain uses TRBV5-5 and TRBJ2-5; 14 nucleotides agree with TRBD2. Trimming at V came to 4 bases and at J to 2 bases, leaving 13 bases not matched to a gene. This CDR3 has 19 residues. Per the germline V gene, CDR1 is SGHKS and CDR2 is YYEKEE (reference sequence).

The rearrangement joins TRBV29-1 to TRBJ2-2; weak D call: TRBD1 (6 bases). Trimming shortened V by 5 bases and J by 3 bases, and 10 bases separated the two germline ends. CDR3 length equals 13 residues. Germline CDR1 SQVTM, CDR2 ANQGSEA. CDR3 in DNA: TGCAGCGTTCCGGACAGTTACACCGGGGAGCTGTTTTTT. Translation: CSVPDSYTGELFF.

The CDR3 is CASTLSGGAEDGYTF. The CDR3 DNA reads TGTGCCAGCACCTTATCCGGGGGGGCTGAGGATGGCTACACCTTC. This rearrangement joins TRBV25-1 to TRBJ1-2; D is perhaps TRBD1 (6 bases). The CDR3 spans 15 residues. Germline V gene lookup returns CDR1 MGHDK and CDR2 SYGVNS. The germline V and J ends were trimmed by 7 bases and 6 bases, with 21 bases remaining between them.

V gene TRBV19 combines with J gene TRBJ1-2, with 10 nucleotides matching TRBD1. The trim removed 4 bases at V and 4 bases at J, leaving 9 bases unmatched. From germline, CDR1 is LNHDA and CDR2 SQIVND (reference sequence). There are 16 residues in the CDR3. The CDR3 reads CASSTIGQGDPYGYTF. The CDR3 bases are TGTGCCAGTAGTACGATCGGACAGGGGGATCCCTATGGCTACACCTTC.

This clone occurred a few times. The rearrangement joins TRBV10-3 to TRBJ2-5, with D possibly matching TRBD2 (6 bases). V was pared by 2 bases and J by 1 base, with 11 bases between. CDR1 ENHRY and CDR2 SYGVKD come from the germline V gene. This CDR3 has 15 residues. CDR3 DNA: TGTGCCATCAGTGAGAGGGACGGGGGCCAAGAGACCCAGTACTTC. The encoded protein is CAISERDGGQETQYF.